The 10 T cell receptor beta chains below come from one sample, sequenced in a study of T cell responses to AZD1222 COVID-19 vaccine. Clones were sequenced by immunoSEQ multiplex PCR, and TCRdb holds only the in-frame ones, with some missing. The repertoire includes around 170,000 clones, over 90% of them detected once, and 1.9% sits in the top ten. The material was peripheral blood, obtained 28 days after the second AZD1222 dose. These receptors all come from an adult who received the AZD1222 COVID-19 vaccine.

This clone was counted once. The chain couples TRBV2 to TRBJ2-7, with 8 bases identical to TRBD2. Trimming cost V 6 bases and J 4 bases; bases outside gene matches: 5. This CDR3 is 13 amino acids long. Germline loops: CDR1 SNHLY, CDR2 FYNNEI. The CDR3: CASRAGVRYEQYF. CDR3 nucleotide sequence: TGTGCCAGCAGAGCGGGAGTGAGGTACGAGCAGTACTTC.

The chain employs TRBV6-6 and TRBJ2-7; either TRBD1 or TRBD2 may supply D (5 bases each). This CDR3 region has 14 residues. The V end was cut by 2 bases, the J end by 3 bases, with 11 bases between. CDR1 MNHNY and CDR2 SVGAGI come from the germline V gene (reference sequence). The DNA of the CDR3 is TGTGCCAGCAGTTACGAGGGACGGGTCTACGAGCAGTACTTC. Translating gives CASSYEGRVYEQYF.

This chain uses TRBV5-8 with TRBJ1-5, with D unclear. This CDR3 comprises 17 residues. The germline V and J ends were trimmed by 3 bases and 2 bases, with 18 bases remaining between them. Germline lookup yields CDR1 SGHTS and CDR2 YDEGEE. This chain's CDR3 is CASSSGVSVDGNQPQHF. The CDR3 DNA reads TGTGCCAGCAGCTCCGGCGTCAGCGTCGATGGCAATCAGCCCCAGCATTTT.

This chain connects TRBV2 to TRBJ1-6; 9 bases map to TRBD1. CDR3 length: 15 amino acids. V shed 6 bases, J shed 10 bases, and the junction held 10 bases outside the gene matches. Germline V gene sequence: CDR1 SNHLY, CDR2 FYNNEI. DNA for the CDR3: TGTGCCAGCAGCGGGACAGGGAGGGATCTGTCACCCCTCCACTTT. Translation gives CASSGTGRDLSPLHF.

The rearrangement links TRBV18 to TRBJ1-2; 9 bases match TRBD1. J was trimmed by 3 bases and V by 4 bases; bases with no gene match: 9. This CDR3 is 16 amino acids long. Looked up from germline, CDR1 is KGHSH and CDR2 is LQKENI. This CDR3 is CASSLAGTGLYYGYTF. CDR3 DNA sequence: TGTGCCAGCTCACTTGCCGGGACAGGGCTATACTATGGCTACACCTTC.

This chain connects TRBV4-1 to TRBJ1-5; maybe TRBD1 (6 bases). The CDR3 covers 16 residues. CDR1 is MGHRA and CDR2 is YSYEKL in the germline V gene. The germline V and J ends were trimmed by 3 bases and 1 base, with 13 bases remaining between them. The DNA for the CDR3 is TGCGCCAGCAGCCAGGTGGGGCAGGGGAGCAATCAGCCCCAGCATTTT. Protein sequence: CASSQVGQGSNQPQHF.

The gene calls are TRBV29-1 and TRBJ1-5; D gene uncertain. Trimming pared 4 bases from V and 4 bases from J, leaving 11 bases between. This CDR3 region has 13 residues. The germline CDR1 and CDR2 sequences are SQVTM and ANQGSEA. This CDR3 is CSVAASLNQPQHF. Written as DNA, the CDR3 is TGCAGCGTTGCTGCCAGCCTAAATCAGCCCCAGCATTTT.

This clone was found once. The chain uses TRBV7-2 and TRBJ2-2; D gene unclear. Germline CDR1 is SGHTA and CDR2 is FQGNSA. Trimming removed 1 base at V and 7 bases at J, with 10 bases between. This CDR3 spans 14 amino acids. CDR3 amino acids: CASSLVGSGGELFF. CDR3 nucleotides: TGTGCCAGCAGCTTAGTGGGGTCTGGCGGGGAGCTGTTTTTT.

The chain joins TRBV27 to TRBJ2-1; 8 bases line up with TRBD1. The ends lost 3 bases at V and 7 bases at J; junction bases unmatched: 8. The CDR3 sequence is 15 residues long. Germline CDR1 and CDR2: MNHEY and SMNVEV (reference sequence). The CDR3 sequence: CASSLGRGLRNEQFF. The CDR3 coding sequence is TGTGCCAGCAGTTTGGGCAGGGGGCTTAGGAATGAGCAGTTCTTC.

The V gene is TRBV3-1 (or the pseudogene TRBV3-2), the J gene TRBJ2-7; D remains ambiguous. The CDR3 contains 13 residues. The V end was cut by 0 bases, the J end by 7 bases, with 10 bases between. In germline, CDR1 is LGHDT, CDR2 YNNKEL (reference sequence). CDR3 sequence (DNA): TGTGCCAGCAGCCAAGATGAACGCCTTGAGCAGTACTTC. Translated: CASSQDERLEQYF.